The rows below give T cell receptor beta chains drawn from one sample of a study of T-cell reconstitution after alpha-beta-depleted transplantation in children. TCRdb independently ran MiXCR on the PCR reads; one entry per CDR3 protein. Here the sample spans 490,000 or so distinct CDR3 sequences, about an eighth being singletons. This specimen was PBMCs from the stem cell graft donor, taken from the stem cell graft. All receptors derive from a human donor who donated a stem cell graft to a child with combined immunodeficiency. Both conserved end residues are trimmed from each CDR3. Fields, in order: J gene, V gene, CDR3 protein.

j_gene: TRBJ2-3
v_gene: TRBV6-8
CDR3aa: ASSWRGSTDTQY

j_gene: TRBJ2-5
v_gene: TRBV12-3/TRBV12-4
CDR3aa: ASREVGEETQY

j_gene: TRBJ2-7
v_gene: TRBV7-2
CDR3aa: ASSPELDRVDEQY

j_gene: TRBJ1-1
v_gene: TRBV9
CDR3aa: ASSVSPGRGGGTEAF

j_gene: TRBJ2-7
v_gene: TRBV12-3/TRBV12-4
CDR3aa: ASSPQDRGRPYEQY

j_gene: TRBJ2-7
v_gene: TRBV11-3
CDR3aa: ASSLELAEQYEQY

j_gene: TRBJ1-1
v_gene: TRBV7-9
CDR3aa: ASSLARTGLNTEAF

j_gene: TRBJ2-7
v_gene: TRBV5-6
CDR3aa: ASSYDGGESYEQY

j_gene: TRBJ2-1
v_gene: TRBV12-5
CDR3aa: ASSAGGPSMN

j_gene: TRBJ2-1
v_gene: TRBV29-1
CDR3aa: SVEMGAYEQF

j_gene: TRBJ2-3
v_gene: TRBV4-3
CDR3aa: ASSQEASFTDTQY

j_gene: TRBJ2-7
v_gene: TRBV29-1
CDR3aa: SVSTGEGDEQY